Sequencing of this TCR beta chain was carried out in a study of a mutant IDH1 vaccine in newly diagnosed glioma. V lost 0 bases, J lost 4 bases, and 11 bases lay in between. The CDR3 loop spans 15 amino acids. Germline CDR1 reads SGHRS; CDR2 reads YFSETQ. Time point denoted: week 35, safety follow-up. A single vaccine dose contained 300 ug of mutant IDH1 20-mer peptide, and topical imiquimod was used with it. This clone was recorded only once. As yet, its antigen is unknown. Libraries were prepared by immunoSEQ multiplex PCR; TCRdb keeps only in-frame clonotypes and omits some of them. The sample yields about 26,000 clones, around four fifths seen once.

V is TRBV5-1 and J is TRBJ1-5, with a weak D call TRBD1 (5 bases). Sequencing was performed on PBMCs, taken from a glioma patient whose treatment included an IDH1 peptide vaccine. The clonotype comes from a man between 25 and 39 years old with glioma. As DNA, the CDR3 is TGCGCCAGCAGCTTGGAAGGGGCTAGTAATCAGCCCCAGCATTTT. This gives the protein CASSLEGASNQPQHF.